This T cell receptor beta chain was captured in a study of read filtering for tumor transcriptome and immune sequencing. Study observations and caveats: Approximately 82% of IR-seq clonotypes had a single read, yet these held 3.5% to 4.5% of reads.

CDR3 size: 14 residues. V gave up 6 bases and J gave up 3 bases, with 15 bases separating them. The germline V gene encodes CDR1 DFQATT and CDR2 SNEGSKA (reference sequence). This clonotype was observed at least ten times. Its cognate antigen is unknown. This library used roughly 400 ng RNA and molecular barcoded adaptors spanning alpha/delta and beta/gamma chains. TCRdb ran MiXCR on the reads and lists one entry per CDR3 protein. Found here are over 45,000 distinct CDR3 sequences, around 12% of them singletons; the top ten hold roughly 15%. Sequencing was performed on a population of CD138-negative cells sorted from bone marrow. The chain uses TRBV20-1 and TRBJ1-5; D not resolved. This clonotype was sampled from a donor at least 40 years old with multiple myeloma. The CDR3 spells CSAGGWTYNQPQHF. DNA of the CDR3: TGCAGTGCAGGAGGATGGACTTACAATCAGCCCCAGCATTTT.